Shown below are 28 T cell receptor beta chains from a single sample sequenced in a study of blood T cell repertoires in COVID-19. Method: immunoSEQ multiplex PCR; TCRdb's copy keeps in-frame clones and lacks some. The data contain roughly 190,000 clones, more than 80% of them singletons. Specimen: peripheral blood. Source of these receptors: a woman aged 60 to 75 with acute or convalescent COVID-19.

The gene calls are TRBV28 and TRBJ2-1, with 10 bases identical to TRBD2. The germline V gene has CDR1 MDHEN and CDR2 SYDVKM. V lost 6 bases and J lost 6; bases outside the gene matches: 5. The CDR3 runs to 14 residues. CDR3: CASRWTSGLNEQFF. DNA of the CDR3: TGTGCCAGCAGATGGACTAGCGGACTCAATGAGCAGTTCTTC. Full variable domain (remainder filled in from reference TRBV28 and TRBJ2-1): DVKVTQSSRYLVKRTGEKVFLECVQDMDHENMFWYRQDPGLGLRLIYFSYDVKMKEKGDIPEGYSVSREKKERFSLILESASTNQTSMYLCASRWTSGLNEQFFGPGTRLTVL.

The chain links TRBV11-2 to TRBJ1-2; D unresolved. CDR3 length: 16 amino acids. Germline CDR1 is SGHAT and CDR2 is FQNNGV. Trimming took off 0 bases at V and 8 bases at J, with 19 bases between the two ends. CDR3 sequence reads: CASSLEDGGSGGGYTF. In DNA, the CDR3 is TGTGCCAGCAGCTTAGAGGATGGAGGGTCAGGAGGCGGCTACACCTTC.

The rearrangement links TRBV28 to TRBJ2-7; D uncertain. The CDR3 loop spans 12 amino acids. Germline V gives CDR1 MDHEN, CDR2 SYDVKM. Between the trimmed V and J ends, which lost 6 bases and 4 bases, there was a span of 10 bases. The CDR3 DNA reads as TGTGCCAGCAGCCGTACAGCTTACGAGCAGTACTTC. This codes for CASSRTAYEQYF.

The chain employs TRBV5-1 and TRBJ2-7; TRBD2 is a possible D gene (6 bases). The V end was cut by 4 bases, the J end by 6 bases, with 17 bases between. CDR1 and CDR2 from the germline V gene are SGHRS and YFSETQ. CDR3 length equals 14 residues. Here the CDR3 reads CASSQLTRSPEQYF. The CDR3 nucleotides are TGCGCCAGCAGCCAACTGACTAGATCCCCCGAGCAGTACTTC.

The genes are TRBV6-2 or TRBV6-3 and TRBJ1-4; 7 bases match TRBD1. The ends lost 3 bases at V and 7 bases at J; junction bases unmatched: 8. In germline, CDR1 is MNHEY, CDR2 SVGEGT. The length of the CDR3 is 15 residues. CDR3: CASSYGDSGREKLFF. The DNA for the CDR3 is TGTGCCAGCAGTTATGGGGACAGCGGGCGTGAAAAACTGTTTTTT.

CDR3 region: CASSSGSGYGYTF. As DNA, the CDR3 is TGTGCCAGCAGTTCGGGATCAGGTTATGGCTACACCTTC. The chain uses TRBV5-5 and TRBJ1-2; D is undetermined. This CDR3 is built from 13 residues. Germline CDR1 and CDR2: SGHKS and YYEKEE (reference sequence). Deletions cut 5 bases from V and 5 bases from J, with 13 bases between.

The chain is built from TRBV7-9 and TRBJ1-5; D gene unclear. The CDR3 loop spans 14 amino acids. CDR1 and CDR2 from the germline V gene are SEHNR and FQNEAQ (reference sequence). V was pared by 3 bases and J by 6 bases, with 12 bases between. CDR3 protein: CASSFGGPGQPQHF. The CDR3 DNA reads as TGTGCCAGCAGCTTTGGCGGGCCAGGTCAGCCCCAGCATTTT.

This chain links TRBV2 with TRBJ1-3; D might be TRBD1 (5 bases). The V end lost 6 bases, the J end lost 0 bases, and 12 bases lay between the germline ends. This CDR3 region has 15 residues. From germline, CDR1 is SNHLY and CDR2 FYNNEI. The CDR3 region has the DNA TGTGCCAGCAGGATGGGACTTAGCTCTGGAAACACCATATATTTT. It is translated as CASRMGLSSGNTIYF.

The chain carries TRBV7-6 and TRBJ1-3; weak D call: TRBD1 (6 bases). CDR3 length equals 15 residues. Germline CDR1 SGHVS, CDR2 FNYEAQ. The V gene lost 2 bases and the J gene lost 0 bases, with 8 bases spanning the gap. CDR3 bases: TGTGCCAGCAGCTTAACAGGGAGCTCTGGAAACACCATATATTTT. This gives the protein CASSLTGSSGNTIYF. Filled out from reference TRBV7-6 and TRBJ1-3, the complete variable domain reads GAGVSQSPRYKVTKRGQDVALRCDPISGHVSLYWYRQALGQGPEFLTYFNYEAQQDKSGLPNDRFSAERPEGSISTLTIQRTEQRDSAMYRCASSLTGSSGNTIYFGEGSWLTVV.

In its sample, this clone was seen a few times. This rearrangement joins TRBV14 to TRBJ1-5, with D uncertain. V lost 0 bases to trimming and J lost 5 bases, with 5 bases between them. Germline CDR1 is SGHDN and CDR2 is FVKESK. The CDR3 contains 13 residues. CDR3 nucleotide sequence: TGTGCCAGCAGCCAAGATACAGATCAGCCCCAGCATTTT. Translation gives CASSQDTDQPQHF.

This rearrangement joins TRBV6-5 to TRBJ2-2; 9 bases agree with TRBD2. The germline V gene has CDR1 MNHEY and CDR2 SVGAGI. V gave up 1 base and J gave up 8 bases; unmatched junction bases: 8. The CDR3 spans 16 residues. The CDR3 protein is CASSYYRASGIGELFF. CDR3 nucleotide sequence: TGTGCCAGCAGTTACTACCGGGCTAGCGGGATTGGGGAGCTGTTTTTT.

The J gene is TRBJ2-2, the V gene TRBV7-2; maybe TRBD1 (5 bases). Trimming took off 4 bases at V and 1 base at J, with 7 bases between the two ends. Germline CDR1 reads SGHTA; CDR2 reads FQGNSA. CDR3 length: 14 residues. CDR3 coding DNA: TGTGCCAGCAGCTCCGGACAGAACACCGGGGAGCTGTTTTTT. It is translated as CASSSGQNTGELFF.

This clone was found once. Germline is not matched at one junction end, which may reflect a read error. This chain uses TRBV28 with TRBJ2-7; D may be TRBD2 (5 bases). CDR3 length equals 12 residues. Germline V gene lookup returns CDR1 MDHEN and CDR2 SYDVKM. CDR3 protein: CASSFLGLRASF. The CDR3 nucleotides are TGTGCCAGCAGTTTCCTTGGACTGAGGGCCTCCTTC. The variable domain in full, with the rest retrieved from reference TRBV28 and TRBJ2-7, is DVKVTQSSRYLVKRTGEKVFLECVQDMDHENMFWYRQDPGLGLRLIYFSYDVKMKEKGDIPEGYSVSREKKERFSLILESASTNQTSMYLCASSFLGLRASFGPGTRLTVT.

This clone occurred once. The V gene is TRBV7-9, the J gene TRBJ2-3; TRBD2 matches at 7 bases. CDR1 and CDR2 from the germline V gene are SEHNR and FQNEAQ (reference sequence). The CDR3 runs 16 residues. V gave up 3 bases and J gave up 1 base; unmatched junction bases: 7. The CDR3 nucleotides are TGTGCCAGCAGCTTTACGGCGGGAGCTCGCACAGATACGCAGTATTTT. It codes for CASSFTAGARTDTQYF.

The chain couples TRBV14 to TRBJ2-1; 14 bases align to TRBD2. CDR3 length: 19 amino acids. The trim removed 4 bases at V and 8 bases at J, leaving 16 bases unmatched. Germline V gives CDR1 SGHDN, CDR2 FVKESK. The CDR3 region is CASSRLDGTSGSSWDEQFF. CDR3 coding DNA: TGTGCCAGCAGCCGATTAGATGGGACTAGCGGGAGTTCGTGGGATGAGCAGTTCTTC.

In nucleotides, the CDR3 is TGTGCCAGCAGCCCCTATGATGCGGGAGGGCCCTCATCCTACGAGCAGTACGTC. This sequence encodes CASSPYDAGGPSSYEQYV. This rearrangement joins TRBV5-6 to TRBJ2-7; the match to TRBD2 covers 9 bases. The junction had 15 bases not matched to a gene; V was cut back by 4 bases and J by 1 base. The CDR3 is made up of 18 amino acids. CDR1 is SGHDT and CDR2 is YYEEEE in the germline V gene.

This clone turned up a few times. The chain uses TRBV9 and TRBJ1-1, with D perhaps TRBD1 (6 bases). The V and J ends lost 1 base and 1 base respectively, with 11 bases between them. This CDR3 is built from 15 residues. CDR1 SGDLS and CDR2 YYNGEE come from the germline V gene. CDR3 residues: CASSVSGGQNTEAFF. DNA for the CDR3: TGTGCCAGCAGCGTATCTGGGGGCCAGAACACTGAAGCTTTCTTT.

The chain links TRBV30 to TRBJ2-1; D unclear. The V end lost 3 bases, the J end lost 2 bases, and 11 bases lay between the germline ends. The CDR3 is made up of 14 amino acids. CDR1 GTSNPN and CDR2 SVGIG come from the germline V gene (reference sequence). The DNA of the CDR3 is TGTGCCTGGAGCCCCTCGCGAACCTACAATGAGCAGTTCTTC. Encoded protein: CAWSPSRTYNEQFF.

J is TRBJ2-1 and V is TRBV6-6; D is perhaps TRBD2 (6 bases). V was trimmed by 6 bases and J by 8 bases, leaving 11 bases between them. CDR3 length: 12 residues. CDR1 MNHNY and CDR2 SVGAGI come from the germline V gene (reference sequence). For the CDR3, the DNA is TGTGCCAGCAGCCAAACTAGCTATGAGCAGTTCTTC. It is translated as CASSQTSYEQFF.

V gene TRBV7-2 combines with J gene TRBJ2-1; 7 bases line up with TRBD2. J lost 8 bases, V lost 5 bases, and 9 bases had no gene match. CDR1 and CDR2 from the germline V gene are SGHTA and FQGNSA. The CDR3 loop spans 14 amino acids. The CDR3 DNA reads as TGTGCCAGCAGCCGGACTAGTACTTCTTATGAGCAGTTCTTC. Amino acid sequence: CASSRTSTSYEQFF. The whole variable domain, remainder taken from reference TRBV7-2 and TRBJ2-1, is GAGVSQSPSNKVTEKGKDVELRCDPISGHTALYWYRQSLGQGLEFLIYFQGNSAPDKSGLPSDRFSAERTGGSVSTLTIQRTQQEDSAVYLCASSRTSTSYEQFFGPGTRLTVL.

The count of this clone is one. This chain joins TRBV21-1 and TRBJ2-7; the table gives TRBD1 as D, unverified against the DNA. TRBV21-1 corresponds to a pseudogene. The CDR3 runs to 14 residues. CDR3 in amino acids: CASSKDSGPYEQYF. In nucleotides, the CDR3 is TGTGCCAGCAGCAAAGACTCAGGGCCGTACGAGCAGTACTTC.

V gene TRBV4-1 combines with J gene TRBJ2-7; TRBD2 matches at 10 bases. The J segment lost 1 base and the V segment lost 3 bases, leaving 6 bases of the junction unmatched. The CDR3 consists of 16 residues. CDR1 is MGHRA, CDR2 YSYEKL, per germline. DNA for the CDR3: TGCGCCAGCAGCCAGGGAATAGCGGGAGGATCCTACGAGCAGTACGTC. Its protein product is CASSQGIAGGSYEQYV.

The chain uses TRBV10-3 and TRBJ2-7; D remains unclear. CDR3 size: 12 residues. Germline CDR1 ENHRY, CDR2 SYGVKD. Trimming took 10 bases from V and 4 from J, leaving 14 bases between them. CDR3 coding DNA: TGTGCCACCGCCATAGCAGCTTACGAGCAGTACTTC. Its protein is CATAIAAYEQYF.

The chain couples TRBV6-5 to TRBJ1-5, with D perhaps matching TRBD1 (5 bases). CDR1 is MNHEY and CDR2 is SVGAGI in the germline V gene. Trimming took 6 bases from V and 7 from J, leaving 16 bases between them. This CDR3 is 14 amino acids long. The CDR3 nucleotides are TGTGCCAGCAGCCTACAGGTGTCCGGACAGCCCCAGCATTTT. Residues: CASSLQVSGQPQHF.

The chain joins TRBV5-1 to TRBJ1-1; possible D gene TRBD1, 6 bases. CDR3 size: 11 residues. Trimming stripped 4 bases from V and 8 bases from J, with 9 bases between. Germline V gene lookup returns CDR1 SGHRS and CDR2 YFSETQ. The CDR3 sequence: CASSLGTEAFF. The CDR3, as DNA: TGCGCCAGCAGCCTTGGGACAGAAGCTTTCTTT.

The CDR3 loop reads CASRVGVADTQYF. The CDR3 coding sequence is TGTGCCAGTAGAGTGGGAGTGGCAGATACGCAGTATTTT. The chain recombines TRBV2 with TRBJ2-3, with D perhaps TRBD2 (5 bases). This CDR3 spans 13 amino acids. Germline loops: CDR1 SNHLY, CDR2 FYNNEI. Deletions cut 9 bases from V and 4 bases from J, with 14 bases between.

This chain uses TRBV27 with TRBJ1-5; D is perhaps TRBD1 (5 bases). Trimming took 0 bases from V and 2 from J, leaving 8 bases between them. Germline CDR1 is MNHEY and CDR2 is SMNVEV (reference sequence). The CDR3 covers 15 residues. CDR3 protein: CASSLSGARNQPQHF. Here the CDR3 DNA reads TGTGCCAGCAGTTTATCTGGGGCCCGCAATCAGCCCCAGCATTTT.

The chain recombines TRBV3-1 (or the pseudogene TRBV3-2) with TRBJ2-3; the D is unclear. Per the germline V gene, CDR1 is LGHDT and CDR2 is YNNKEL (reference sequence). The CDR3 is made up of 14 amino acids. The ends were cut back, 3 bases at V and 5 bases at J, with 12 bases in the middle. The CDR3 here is CASSHGPYGDTQYF. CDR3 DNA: TGTGCCAGCAGCCATGGGCCTTATGGAGATACGCAGTATTTT.